The 10 T cell receptor beta chains below come from one sample, sequenced in a study of technical replicates of blood from several donors. Sequencing used immunoSEQ multiplex PCR; TCRdb keeps in-frame clones, though not all of them. The table lists more than 80,000 clones, 96% of them singletons. What was sequenced was T cells isolated from PBMCs. Source of these receptors: a human donor in good health.

This chain connects TRBV4-1 to TRBJ1-5, with D possibly being TRBD1 (6 bases). The CDR3 is 14 amino acids. V lost 2 bases, J lost 5 bases, and 10 bases lay in between. Germline V lookup: CDR1 MGHRA, CDR2 YSYEKL. The CDR3 loop reads CASSQTTGDQPQHF. CDR3 nucleotides: TGCGCCAGCAGCCAAACGACAGGAGATCAGCCCCAGCATTTT.

V usage is TRBV30 and J usage is TRBJ1-2; weak D call: TRBD1 (5 bases). Germline lookup yields CDR1 GTSNPN and CDR2 SVGIG (reference sequence). CDR3 length: 13 residues. Trimming removed 0 bases at V and 8 bases at J, with 13 bases between. In DNA, the CDR3 is TGTGCCTGGAGTGTAGTACAGGATCAAGGCTACACCTTC. Protein product: CAWSVVQDQGYTF.

The chain's CDR3 is CASSLGLAVITDTQYF. The CDR3 DNA sequence: TGTGCCAGCAGCTTGGGACTAGCGGTAATCACAGATACGCAGTATTTT. The chain joins TRBV5-6 to TRBJ2-3; 9 nucleotides match TRBD2. V was pared by 0 bases and J by 2 bases, with 4 bases of the junction left unmatched. Germline loops: CDR1 SGHDT, CDR2 YYEEEE. The CDR3 is made up of 16 amino acids.

V usage is TRBV7-2 and J usage is TRBJ1-1; TRBD1 might be the D (5 bases). In germline, CDR1 is SGHTA, CDR2 FQGNSA. Trimming left V 5 bases short and J 3 bases short, with 16 bases between. This CDR3 has 15 residues. This chain's CDR3 is CASSADGGMDTEAFF. Written as DNA, the CDR3 is TGTGCCAGCAGCGCGGATGGGGGGATGGACACTGAAGCTTTCTTT.

As DNA, the CDR3 is TGCGCCAGCAGCTTTTCGCCGAGCTCCTACAATGAGCAGTTCTTC. This codes for CASSFSPSSYNEQFF. The V gene is TRBV5-1, the J gene TRBJ2-1, with D uncertain. The length of the CDR3 is 15 residues. The germline V gene encodes CDR1 SGHRS and CDR2 YFSETQ. V gave up 2 bases and J gave up 0 bases, with 9 bases separating them.

The rearrangement links TRBV5-8 to TRBJ1-1; TRBD1 agrees at 7 bases. J was trimmed by 10 bases and V by 0 bases; bases with no gene match: 3. CDR1 and CDR2 (germline): SGHTS, YDEGEE. The CDR3 loop spans 12 amino acids. The CDR3 nucleotides read TGTGCCAGCAGCTTGGAACAGGGGATAGCTTTCTTT. Its protein product is CASSLEQGIAFF.

The J gene is TRBJ2-1, the V gene TRBV21-1; TRBD1, the table's D call, was not compared with the DNA. TRBV21-1 has pseudogene status. CDR3 length: 16 amino acids. This chain's CDR3 is CASSKRWQGFPNEQFF. The CDR3 region has the DNA TGTGCCAGCAGCAAACGGTGGCAGGGGTTTCCCAATGAGCAGTTCTTC.

The chain recombines TRBV10-1 with TRBJ2-1; D is perhaps TRBD2 (7 bases). This CDR3 has 15 amino acids. Germline CDR1 reads WNHNN; CDR2 reads SYGVQD (reference sequence). Trimming cost V 1 base and J 5 bases, with 12 bases left between them. Here the CDR3 reads CASSEWRGGHNEQFF. CDR3 nucleotides: TGCGCCAGCAGTGAGTGGAGGGGGGGACACAATGAGCAGTTCTTC.

The V call is TRBV6-5, the J call TRBJ2-3; D gene ambiguous. Germline loops: CDR1 MNHEY, CDR2 SVGAGI. The V gene lost 2 bases and the J gene lost 0 bases, with 9 bases spanning the gap. The CDR3 runs 15 residues. This CDR3 reads CASSYGQLSTDTQYF. The CDR3 DNA sequence: TGTGCCAGCAGTTACGGGCAGTTGAGCACAGATACGCAGTATTTT.

The V gene is TRBV7-2, the J gene TRBJ2-1; D not certain. The germline CDR1 and CDR2 sequences are SGHTA and FQGNSA. The CDR3 is 15 amino acids. V dropped 5 bases and J dropped 0 bases, with 11 bases sitting between them. The CDR3 region is CASSPDFSSYNEQFF. Here the CDR3 DNA reads TGTGCCAGCAGCCCCGACTTTTCCTCCTACAATGAGCAGTTCTTC.